This T cell receptor (beta chain) was obtained from a study of long-term antiretroviral therapy in people with HIV. Study background: First collections came about a decade before the 2015 immediate-ART recommendation. Findings of the study overall: HIV repertoires showed narrower CDR3 length ranges than controls.

Trimming took off 6 bases at V and 4 bases at J, with 9 bases between the two ends. Germline V gene lookup returns CDR1 SQVTM and CDR2 ANQGSEA. This CDR3 has 11 residues. For each donor, at least one pre-ART and at least two post-ART PBMC samples were available. It was in the United States that all participants with HIV were treated. Samples were assayed with immunoSEQ v3.0 at survey level. Using immunoSEQ multiplex PCR, the repertoire was profiled, and TCRdb retains in-frame clones only, with some absent. The sample lists roughly 20,000 clones, 80% to 90% occurring once. To note about this clone: Its antigen remains unknown.

The sample here was unsorted PBMCs, taken 1.8 years before starting antiretroviral therapy. The rearrangement links TRBV29-1 to TRBJ1-2; D is ambiguous. The source is a young woman with HIV. The CDR3: CSVEQLYGYTF. CDR3 DNA sequence: TGCAGCGTCGAACAGCTCTATGGCTACACCTTC.